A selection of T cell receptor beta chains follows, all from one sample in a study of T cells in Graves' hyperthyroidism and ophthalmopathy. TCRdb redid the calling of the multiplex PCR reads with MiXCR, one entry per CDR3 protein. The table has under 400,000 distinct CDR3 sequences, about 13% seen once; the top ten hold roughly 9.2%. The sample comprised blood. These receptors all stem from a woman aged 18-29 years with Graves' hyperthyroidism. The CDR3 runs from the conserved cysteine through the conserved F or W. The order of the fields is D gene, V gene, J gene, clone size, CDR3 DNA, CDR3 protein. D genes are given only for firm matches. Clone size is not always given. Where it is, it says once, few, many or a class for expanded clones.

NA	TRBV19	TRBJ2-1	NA	TGTGCCAGTACTACCGGATATCGGTACAATGAGCAGTTCTTC	CASTTGYRYNEQFF
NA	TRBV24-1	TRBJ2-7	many	TGTGCCACCAGTGGCGTGACAGGTACCGAGCAGTACTTC	CATSGVTGTEQYF
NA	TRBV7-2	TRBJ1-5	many	TGTGCCAGCAGCTTAGCCCCAGGGGAGGGTCAGCCCCAGCATTTT	CASSLAPGEGQPQHF
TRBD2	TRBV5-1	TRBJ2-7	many	TGCGCCAGCAGCCCACGGACTAGCGGGAAGACTTACGAGCAGTACTTC	CASSPRTSGKTYEQYF
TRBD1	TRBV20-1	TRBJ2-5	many	TGCAGTGCTAGAGATCGGGGGACAGGGGGAGAGACCCAGTACTTC	CSARDRGTGGETQYF
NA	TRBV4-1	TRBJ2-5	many	TGCGCCAGCAGCCAAGAGAGGTTTCAAGAGACCCAGTACTTC	CASSQERFQETQYF
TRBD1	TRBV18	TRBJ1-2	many	TGTGCCAGCTCACCCCAGGGGGAGGACTATGGCTACACCTTC	CASSPQGEDYGYTF
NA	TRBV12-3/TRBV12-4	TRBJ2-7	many	TGTGCCAGCAGTTTTCTCGTCTACGAGCAGTACTTC	CASSFLVYEQYF
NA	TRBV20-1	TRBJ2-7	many	TGCAGTGCTTCCCCCCCAGGGCCGGATTACGAGCAGTACTTC	CSASPPGPDYEQYF
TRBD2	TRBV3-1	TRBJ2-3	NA	TGTGCCAGCAGCCAAGAGGTGGTCTCGGGGGGGGTACTGGGAGATACGCAGTATTTT	CASSQEVVSGGVLGDTQYF
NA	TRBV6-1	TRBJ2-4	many	TGTGCCAGCAGTTCAGGCGGGGCAGCCAAAAACATTCAGTACTTC	CASSSGGAAKNIQYF
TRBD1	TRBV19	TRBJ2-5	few	TGTGCCAGTAGTGCCGGGACAGGGGGTTCCCGGTACTTC	CASSAGTGGSRYF
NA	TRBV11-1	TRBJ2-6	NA	TGTGCCAGCAGCTTAGAAGTCACGGGGGCCAACGTCCTGACTTTC	CASSLEVTGANVLTF
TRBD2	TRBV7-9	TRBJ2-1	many	TGTGCCAGCACCGGGACTAGCGGGGTTAATGAGCAGTTCTTC	CASTGTSGVNEQFF